A selection of T cell receptor beta chains follows, all from one sample in a study of cytomegalovirus exposure and HLA in healthy donors. Repertoires were generated with immunoSEQ multiplex PCR, while TCRdb's copy carries only in-frame clones and drops some. Here the sample spans about 120,000 clones, over 60% being singletons. The sample taken for sequencing was PBMCs. Receptors were obtained from a man under 40 in good health and CMV-seropositive. The CDR3 runs from the conserved cysteine through the conserved F or W. A D gene is named only where the DNA matches it firmly. A row's size may be missing; if present it is once, few, many or a size class.

V	D	J	size	length	CDR3	DNA
TRBV7-7	TRBD1	TRBJ2-1	NA	15	CASSSPGQGNNEQFF	TGTGCTAGCAGCTCGCCGGGACAGGGGAACAATGAGCAGTTCTTC
TRBV5-6	NA	TRBJ2-5	NA	16	CASSLAGQGHQETQYF	TGTGCCAGCAGCTTGGCCGGGCAGGGGCACCAAGAGACCCAGTACTTC
TRBV5-6	TRBD1	TRBJ2-5	NA	14	CASSPKTGGETQYF	TGTGCCAGCAGCCCGAAGACAGGGGGAGAGACCCAGTACTTC
TRBV27	TRBD1	TRBJ1-2	NA	15	CASSFTGQGVFGYTF	TGTGCCAGCAGTTTTACGGGACAGGGGGTTTTTGGCTACACCTTC
TRBV5-4	NA	TRBJ2-5	once	13	CASSLRLGETQYF	TGTGCCAGCAGCTTGAGACTGGGAGAGACCCAGTACTTC
TRBV9	NA	TRBJ2-5	once	14	CASSVGTDGETQYF	TGTGCCAGCAGCGTAGGGACAGATGGAGAGACCCAGTACTTC
TRBV30	NA	TRBJ1-1	NA	14	CAWSIPPQDTEAFF	TGTGCCTGGAGTATCCCCCCACAAGACACTGAAGCTTTCTTT
TRBV11-2	TRBD2	TRBJ2-5	few	18	CASSSPGTSGSLQGTQYF	TGTGCCAGCAGCTCCCCCGGTACTAGCGGGAGCTTGCAAGGGACCCAGTACTTC
TRBV28	NA	TRBJ1-1	NA	14	CASSPGHQNTEAFF	TGTGCCAGCAGCCCGGGACATCAGAACACTGAAGCTTTCTTT
TRBV28	NA	TRBJ2-7	NA	15	CASSLNSAPRDEQYF	TGTGCCAGCAGTTTAAATTCGGCCCCGAGGGACGAGCAGTACTTC
TRBV6-4	TRBD1	TRBJ1-2	few	14	CASSRTGEEYGYTF	TGTGCCAGCTCGCGGACAGGGGAGGAGTATGGCTACACCTTC
TRBV6-1	TRBD2	TRBJ2-7	once	15	CASRSSGLAHYEQYF	TGTGCCAGCAGGTCATCGGGACTAGCGCACTACGAGCAGTACTTC
TRBV5-8	TRBD1	TRBJ2-5	NA	19	CASSSIQSATGGEIETQYF	TGTGCCAGCAGCTCTATCCAATCCGCCACAGGGGGCGAGATAGAGACCCAGTACTTC
TRBV27	NA	TRBJ2-1	NA	16	CASSLSGSRVWNEQFF	TGTGCCAGCAGTTTATCCGGCAGCCGGGTGTGGAATGAGCAGTTCTTC
TRBV6-4	TRBD2	TRBJ2-2	NA	16	CASKASERGGPGELFF	TGTGCCAGCAAGGCCTCGGAGCGGGGGGGCCCCGGGGAGCTGTTTTTT
TRBV29-1	NA	TRBJ1-2	NA	14	CSVKTQGRGYGYTF	TGCAGCGTCAAAACTCAGGGGCGCGGCTATGGCTACACCTTC
TRBV19	NA	TRBJ2-1	NA	14	CASSLSLRGNEQFF	TGTGCCAGTAGTCTGTCCCTCCGGGGGAATGAGCAGTTCTTC
TRBV5-4	TRBD2	TRBJ2-2	NA	15	CASTTRGGFTGELFF	TGTGCCAGCACCACAAGGGGAGGGTTCACCGGGGAGCTGTTTTTT
TRBV14	TRBD1	TRBJ2-4	NA	15	CASSKLQGALDIQYF	TGTGCCAGCAGCAAATTACAGGGGGCGTTAGACATTCAGTACTTC
TRBV9	TRBD1	TRBJ1-2	NA	16	CASSKRPTTGAYGYTF	TGTGCCAGCAGCAAACGACCCACGACAGGGGCCTATGGCTACACCTTC
TRBV28	TRBD1	TRBJ1-5	NA	14	CASSQGGRGQPQHF	TGTGCCAGCAGTCAGGGGGGAAGAGGTCAGCCCCAGCATTTT
TRBV5-4	TRBD2	TRBJ2-3	NA	17	CASSTGLAGADTDTQYF	TGTGCCAGCAGCACGGGACTAGCGGGGGCCGACACAGATACGCAGTATTTT